This entry lists 31 T cell receptor beta chains sequenced from one sample in a study of molecular identifiers for immune sequencing clone quantification. A single record per CDR3 protein comes from TCRdb applying MiXCR to the PCR reads. Of a few hundred thousand distinct CDR3 sequences listed, about 25% are singletons. Sequencing was done on a sample of naive CD8+ T cells from blood, with Jurkat cell RNA spiked in. Subset noted: FACS-sorted CD8+CD4-CCR7+CD45RA+ naive T cells. These receptors were taken from a human donor in good health. Some libraries in this study had Jurkat cell RNA spiked in.

This clonotype was detected a few times. This chain links TRBV28 with TRBJ1-5, with 11 bases that match TRBD1. CDR1 MDHEN and CDR2 SYDVKM come from the germline V gene. V was pared by 4 bases and J by 1 base, with 3 bases of the junction left unmatched. The CDR3 is 16 amino acids. CDR3 in amino acids: CASSSGQGVSNQPQHF. The CDR3 DNA follows: TGTGCCAGCAGTTCGGGACAGGGGGTCAGCAATCAGCCCCAGCATTTT.

This clonotype was seen more than once but under ten times. V gene TRBV5-8 combines with J gene TRBJ2-1, with 10 bases fitting TRBD2. The CDR3 is 15 amino acids. Trimming at V came to 4 bases and at J to 7 bases, leaving 8 bases not matched to a gene. The germline V gene encodes CDR1 SGHTS and CDR2 YDEGEE. The CDR3 region is CASSLSSGSWNEQFF. The CDR3 bases are TGTGCCAGCAGCCTATCTAGCGGGAGTTGGAATGAGCAGTTCTTC. The complete variable domain, with remaining parts taken from reference TRBV5-8 and TRBJ2-1, reads EAGVTQSPTHLIKTRGQQATLRCSPISGHTSVYWYQQALGLGLQFLLWYDEGEERNRGNFPPRFSGRQFPNYSSELNVNALELEDSALYLCASSLSSGSWNEQFFGPGTRLTVL.

This clonotype was seen repeatedly, ten times or more. The chain employs TRBV28 and TRBJ2-7, with D perhaps TRBD1 (5 bases). The length of the CDR3 is 14 residues. Germline assignment: CDR1 MDHEN and CDR2 SYDVKM. Between the trimmed V and J ends, which lost 5 bases and 0 bases, there was a span of 11 bases. CDR3 bases: TGTGCCAGCAGTCCCTGGGGCGGCTCCTACGAGCAGTACTTC. As protein: CASSPWGGSYEQYF.

This chain links TRBV12-3 or TRBV12-4 with TRBJ1-1; D unresolved. The CDR3 runs to 13 residues. The V end lost 7 bases, the J end lost 4 bases, and 13 bases lay between the germline ends. The CDR3 DNA follows: TGTGCCAGCACCGGGTTTCTCGGCACTGAAGCTTTCTTT. It specifies CASTGFLGTEAFF.

This clonotype has at least ten counts. This rearrangement joins TRBV9 to TRBJ1-1; a weak D match, TRBD1 (5 bases). Germline assignment: CDR1 SGDLS and CDR2 YYNGEE. V shed 0 bases and J shed 3 bases, with 12 bases lying between them. The CDR3 is 15 residues long. The CDR3 region has the DNA TGTGCCAGCAGCGTAGGGGCAGGGAAGGACACTGAAGCTTTCTTT. Protein sequence: CASSVGAGKDTEAFF.

This clonotype was detected a few times. The chain couples TRBV5-4 to TRBJ2-1; D unclear. Germline values: CDR1 SGHNT, CDR2 YYREEE (reference sequence). Between the trimmed V and J ends, which lost 2 bases and 4 bases, there was a span of 10 bases. This CDR3 is 14 amino acids long. This chain's CDR3 is CASSFWEYYNEQFF. As DNA, the CDR3 is TGTGCCAGCAGCTTTTGGGAATATTACAATGAGCAGTTCTTC.

Remarks on this clonotype: This sequence may be a read error, since a much larger clone differs from it by one base. The CDR3 end shows no conserved phenylalanine or tryptophan, and so a read error is likely. Because the CDR3's place on the DNA is in doubt, the DNA is left out and the CDR3 is given as listed by TCRdb. This sequence joins TRBV29-1 and TRBJ1-1; the table's D call TRBD1 went unverified against the DNA. The germline V gene encodes CDR1 SQVTM and CDR2 ANQGSEA. The length of the CDR3 is 10 amino acids, counting both ends. CDR3 region: CSVLQDRLWR.

This clonotype was counted only a few times. The chain recombines TRBV5-1 with TRBJ1-1; D not certain. The CDR3 consists of 14 residues. Trimming took off 7 bases at V and 5 bases at J, with 18 bases between the two ends. Germline CDR1 reads SGHRS; CDR2 reads YFSETQ. The chain's CDR3 is CASAPENSWTEAFF. CDR3 in DNA: TGCGCCAGCGCCCCGGAAAATAGCTGGACTGAAGCTTTCTTT.

This clonotype was detected only a few times. The V gene is TRBV27, the J gene TRBJ2-1, with 8 bases identical to TRBD1. The J segment lost 8 bases and the V segment lost 1 base, leaving 7 bases of the junction unmatched. This CDR3 comprises 15 residues. Looked up from germline, CDR1 is MNHEY and CDR2 is SMNVEV (reference sequence). CDR3 residues: CASSLLDRVPDEQFF. CDR3 bases: TGTGCCAGCAGTTTATTGGACAGGGTGCCGGATGAGCAGTTCTTC.

The chain joins TRBV2 to TRBJ2-5; 11 nucleotides match TRBD2. The CDR3 is 16 residues long. CDR1 is SNHLY and CDR2 is FYNNEI in the germline V gene. V was pared by 3 bases and J by 4 bases, with 7 bases of the junction left unmatched. This chain's CDR3 is CASSDIAGGLGETQYF. As DNA, the CDR3 is TGTGCCAGCAGTGACATAGCGGGGGGGCTGGGAGAGACCCAGTACTTC.

The chain links TRBV6-5 to TRBJ1-2; D is possibly TRBD1 (5 bases). Germline values: CDR1 MNHEY, CDR2 SVGAGI. This CDR3 comprises 12 residues. Trimming removed 4 bases from V and 5 bases from J, with 8 bases in between. The CDR3 reads CASSLKGYGYTF. The CDR3 DNA follows: TGTGCCAGCAGTTTGAAGGGGTATGGCTACACCTTC.

This clonotype was recorded a few times. The V gene is TRBV7-9, the J gene TRBJ2-1; D is uncertain. This CDR3 has 12 residues. Trimming removed 6 bases from V and 6 bases from J, with 9 bases in between. Germline values: CDR1 SEHNR, CDR2 FQNEAQ (reference sequence). The DNA for the CDR3 is TGTGCCAGCAGGCCGATTGGCAATGAGCAGTTCTTC. Protein: CASRPIGNEQFF.

This clonotype turned up a few times. V gene TRBV3-1 combines with J gene TRBJ2-7; D remains ambiguous. Trimming took off 5 bases at V and 0 bases at J, with 20 bases between the two ends. CDR1 and CDR2 (germline): LGHDT, YNNKEL (reference sequence). This CDR3 has 17 amino acids. The DNA for the CDR3 is TGTGCCAGCAGCGCTCACCCGCCGGGCGGAGCCTCCTACGAGCAGTACTTC. This sequence encodes CASSAHPPGGASYEQYF.

As concerns this clonotype: A much bigger clone sits one base away, suggesting this may be a read error. The chain links TRBV29-1 to TRBJ1-4; maybe TRBD1 (5 bases). The CDR3 consists of 14 residues. CDR1 is SQVTM, CDR2 ANQGSEA, per germline. Here the CDR3 reads CIVGSGLTNEKLFF. The CDR3 DNA follows: TGCATCGTTGGATCGGGGCTGACTAATGAAAAACTGTTTTTT. Supplemented by reference TRBV29-1 and TRBJ1-4, the full variable domain reads SAVISQKPSRDICQRGTSLTIQCQVDSQVTMMFWYRQQPGQSLTLIATANQGSEATYESGFVIDKFPISRPNLTFSTLTVSNMSPEDSSIYLCIVGSGLTNEKLFFGSGTQLSVL.

Comments on this clonotype: An end of the junction does not agree with germline; a read error may underlie this. The chain recombines TRBV15 with TRBJ2-5; D not certain. CDR3 length: 13 residues. The germline gives CDR1 LNHNV, CDR2 YYDKDF (reference sequence). CDR3 sequence: CATGRDRRKTQYF. CDR3 nucleotide sequence: TGTGCCACCGGCAGAGACCGACGTAAGACCCAGTACTTC.

This clonotype was observed a handful of times. The chain has TRBV19 and TRBJ2-1, with 10 bases aligning to TRBD2. The V gene end was trimmed by 5 bases and the J gene end by 7 bases; junction bases not matched to a gene: 8. CDR3 length: 15 amino acids. Germline-derived CDR1 and CDR2 are LNHDA and SQIVND (reference sequence). CDR3 amino acids: CASSSSSGGLNEQFF. CDR3 coding DNA: TGTGCCAGTAGTTCGTCTAGCGGGGGTTTAAATGAGCAGTTCTTC.

Notes on this clonotype: One base away lies a much larger clone, so this may be a sequencing read error. This chain connects TRBV4-3 to TRBJ1-1; a weak D match, TRBD1 (6 bases). This CDR3 has 13 amino acids. Germline values: CDR1 LGHNA, CDR2 YSLEER. The CDR3 is CASSKDRKGVAFF. The CDR3 DNA sequence: TGCGCCAGCAGCAAAGATAGGAAGGGGGTCGCTTTCTTT.

This clonotype came up many times. The V and J genes are TRBV29-1 and TRBJ1-2; no clear D. CDR1 and CDR2 (germline): SQVTM, ANQGSEA. The CDR3 has 12 amino acids. V gave up 2 bases and J gave up 2 bases, with 6 bases separating them. CDR3 in amino acids: CSVEFPNYGYTF. The CDR3 DNA reads TGCAGCGTTGAATTTCCGAACTATGGCTACACCTTC.

A remark on this clonotype: This may be a read error: a much more frequent sequence differs by one nucleotide. The J gene is TRBJ2-7, the V gene TRBV5-6; 11 bases line up with TRBD2. The germline V gene has CDR1 SGHDT and CDR2 YYEEEE. The CDR3 has 15 residues. The V gene end was trimmed by 4 bases and the J gene end by 6 bases; junction bases not matched to a gene: 9. CDR3: CASSLGLAEPVEQYF. The DNA of the CDR3 is TGTGCCAGCAGCCTGGGACTAGCGGAACCCGTCGAGCAGTACTTC.

As concerns this clonotype: Relative to the germline gene, one junction end is altered; a read error may explain this. The chain links TRBV7-9 to TRBJ1-1; TRBD1 might be the D (6 bases). The V gene's germline CDR1 is SEHNR and CDR2 FQNEAQ (reference sequence). The CDR3 totals 14 residues. CDR3 residues: CAGSFNREGTEALF. The CDR3 DNA reads TGTGCCGGCAGCTTTAACAGGGAAGGCACTGAAGCTCTCTTT.

In the case of this clonotype: At one boundary the junction diverges from the germline segment, which might be a read error. The chain's CDR3 is CASSSIQGWTDTRYF. The DNA of the CDR3 is TGTGCCAGCAGTTCCATACAGGGGTGGACAGATACGCGGTATTTT. This chain connects TRBV6-2 or TRBV6-3 to TRBJ2-3; 7 nucleotides line up with TRBD1. CDR3 length equals 15 residues. CDR1 MNHEY and CDR2 SVGEGT come from the germline V gene.

This clonotype was detected ten times or more. The V gene is TRBV19, the J gene TRBJ2-7, with a weak D call TRBD2 (5 bases). The CDR3 sequence is 13 residues long. Per the germline V gene, CDR1 is LNHDA and CDR2 is SQIVND (reference sequence). The germline V and J ends were trimmed by 6 bases and 2 bases, with 11 bases remaining between them. CDR3 sequence reads: CASSMGVAYEQYF. Written as DNA, the CDR3 is TGTGCCAGTAGCATGGGAGTGGCCTACGAGCAGTACTTC.

In its sample, this clonotype was seen many times. The chain has TRBV7-2 and TRBJ2-1; the match to TRBD1 covers 8 bases. There are 17 residues in the CDR3. Germline V gene data show CDR1 as SGHTA and CDR2 as FQGNSA. V dropped 1 base and J dropped 9; count of bases not matched to a gene: 14. In nucleotides, the CDR3 is TGTGCCAGCAGCTTAGAGCCGGGACAGGTCCCCTGGGGTGAGCAGTTCTTC. Protein product: CASSLEPGQVPWGEQFF.

This clonotype was seen more than once but under ten times. The CDR3 reads CASSYSASPAGDETQYF. CDR3 coding DNA: TGTGCCAGCAGTTACTCGGCTTCACCAGCGGGGGATGAGACCCAGTACTTC. The chain combines TRBV6-6 with TRBJ2-5, with 8 bases matching TRBD2. The germline V gene has CDR1 MNHNY and CDR2 SVGAGI (reference sequence). V was pared by 0 bases and J by 5 bases, with 11 bases of the junction left unmatched. This CDR3 is 17 amino acids long.

The gene calls are TRBV7-9 and TRBJ2-6; D is ambiguous. The CDR3 totals 19 residues. Germline V gene sequence: CDR1 SEHNR, CDR2 FQNEAQ (reference sequence). Trimming left V 2 bases short and J 0 bases short, with 17 bases between. The CDR3 DNA reads as TGTGCCAGCAGCTTATTCCCCCTGGCAGCCAACTCTGGGGCCAACGTCCTGACTTTC. This sequence encodes CASSLFPLAANSGANVLTF.

This clonotype was observed a handful of times. V gene TRBV6-2 or TRBV6-3 combines with J gene TRBJ2-1, with 7 bases fitting TRBD1. Germline loops: CDR1 MNHEY, CDR2 SVGEGT. Trimming cost V 11 bases and J 8 bases; bases outside gene matches: 18. This CDR3 is 15 amino acids long. CDR3 sequence reads: CACRTEGDRVDEQFF. CDR3 bases: TGTGCCTGCCGTACTGAAGGAGACAGGGTGGATGAGCAGTTCTTC.

Concerning this clonotype itself: In this CDR3 the conserved last residue, phenylalanine or tryptophan, is missing, so a read error is likely. The genes are TRBV7-9 and TRBJ1-1, with 10 bases matching TRBD1. Germline CDR1 and CDR2: SEHNR and FQNEAQ (reference sequence). Losses at the gene ends were 4 bases for V and 5 bases for J; bases not matched to a gene: 7. CDR3 size: 15 residues. The CDR3 DNA reads TGTGCCAGCAGCTCGACAGGGGGCGCCTCGACTGAAGCTTTCTCT. The encoded protein is CASSSTGGASTEAFS.

This clonotype was seen many times. J is TRBJ2-3 and V is TRBV5-4; D uncertain. The CDR3 totals 14 residues. CDR1 SGHNT and CDR2 YYREEE come from the germline V gene (reference sequence). The germline V and J ends were trimmed by 1 base and 2 bases, with 8 bases remaining between them. Written as DNA, the CDR3 is TGTGCCAGCAGCTTGTGGGGAACCACAGATACGCAGTATTTT. Protein sequence: CASSLWGTTDTQYF.

About this clonotype: This may be a read error: a much more frequent sequence differs by one nucleotide. This sequence joins TRBV7-6 and TRBJ2-3; TRBD1 or TRBD2 may be the D gene (6 bases each). Per germline, CDR1 SGHVS and CDR2 FNYEAQ. CDR3 size: 16 residues. Trimming left V 3 bases short and J 5 bases short, with 18 bases between. CDR3 nucleotides: TGTGCCAGCAGCTTCGGGCAGGACGGGGGACAAGATACGCAGTATTTT. Protein product: CASSFGQDGGQDTQYF. The full variable domain, its missing parts supplied by reference TRBV7-6 and TRBJ2-3, is GAGVSQSPRYKVTKRGQDVALRCDPISGHVSLYWYRQALGQGPEFLTYFNYEAQQDKSGLPNDRFSAERPEGSISTLTIQRTEQRDSAMYRCASSFGQDGGQDTQYFGPGTRLTVL.

The sample holds a few counts of this clonotype. The rearrangement joins TRBV7-2 to TRBJ1-6; D is ambiguous. The V and J ends lost 5 bases and 10 bases respectively, with 18 bases between them. Germline values: CDR1 SGHTA, CDR2 FQGNSA. This CDR3 is built from 15 residues. This CDR3 is CASSLVTSRGSPLHF. Here the CDR3 DNA reads TGTGCCAGCAGCCTGGTCACATCAAGAGGCTCACCCCTCCACTTT.

The chain employs TRBV19 and TRBJ2-7; 7 positions agree with TRBD1. The germline V gene has CDR1 LNHDA and CDR2 SQIVND (reference sequence). This CDR3 has 15 amino acids. V lost 9 bases and J lost 2; bases outside the gene matches: 13. DNA of the CDR3: TGTGCCAGCTCCGGTTTTACAGGGGCAGCCTACGAGCAGTACTTC. Amino acid sequence: CASSGFTGAAYEQYF. The entire variable domain, with the rest obtained from reference TRBV19 and TRBJ2-7, is as follows: DGGITQSPKYLFRKEGQNVTLSCEQNLNHDAMYWYRQDPGQGLRLIYYSQIVNDFQKGDIAEGYSVSREKKESFPLTVTSAQKNPTAFYLCASSGFTGAAYEQYFGPGTRLTVT.